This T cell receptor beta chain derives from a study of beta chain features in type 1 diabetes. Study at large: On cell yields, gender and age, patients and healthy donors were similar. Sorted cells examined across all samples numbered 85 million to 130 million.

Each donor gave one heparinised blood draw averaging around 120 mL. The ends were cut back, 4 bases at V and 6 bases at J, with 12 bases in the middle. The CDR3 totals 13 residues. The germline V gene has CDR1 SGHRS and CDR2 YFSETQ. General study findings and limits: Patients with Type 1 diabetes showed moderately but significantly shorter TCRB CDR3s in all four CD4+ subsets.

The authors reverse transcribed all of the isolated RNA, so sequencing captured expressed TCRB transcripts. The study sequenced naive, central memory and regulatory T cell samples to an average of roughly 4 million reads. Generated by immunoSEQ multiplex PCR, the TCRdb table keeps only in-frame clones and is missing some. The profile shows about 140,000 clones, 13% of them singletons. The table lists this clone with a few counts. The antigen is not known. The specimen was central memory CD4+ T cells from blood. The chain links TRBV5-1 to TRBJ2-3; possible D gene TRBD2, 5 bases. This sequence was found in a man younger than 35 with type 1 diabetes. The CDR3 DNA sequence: TGCGCCAGCAGCCCAGGAGCGGATGATACGCAGTATTTT. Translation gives CASSPGADDTQYF.